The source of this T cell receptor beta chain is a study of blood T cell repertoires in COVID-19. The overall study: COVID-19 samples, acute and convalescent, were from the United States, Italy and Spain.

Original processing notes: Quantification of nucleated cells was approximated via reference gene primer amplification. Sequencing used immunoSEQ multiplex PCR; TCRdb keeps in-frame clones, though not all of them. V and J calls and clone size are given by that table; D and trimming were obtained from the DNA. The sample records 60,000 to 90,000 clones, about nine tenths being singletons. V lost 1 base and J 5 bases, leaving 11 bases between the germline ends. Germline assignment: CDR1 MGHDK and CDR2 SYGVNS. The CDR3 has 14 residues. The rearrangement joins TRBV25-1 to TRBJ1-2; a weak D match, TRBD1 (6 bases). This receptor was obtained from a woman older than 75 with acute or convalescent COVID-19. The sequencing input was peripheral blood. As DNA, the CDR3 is TGTGCCAGCAGTGAATCTCTGGACAGTTATGGCTACACCTTC. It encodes CASSESLDSYGYTF.